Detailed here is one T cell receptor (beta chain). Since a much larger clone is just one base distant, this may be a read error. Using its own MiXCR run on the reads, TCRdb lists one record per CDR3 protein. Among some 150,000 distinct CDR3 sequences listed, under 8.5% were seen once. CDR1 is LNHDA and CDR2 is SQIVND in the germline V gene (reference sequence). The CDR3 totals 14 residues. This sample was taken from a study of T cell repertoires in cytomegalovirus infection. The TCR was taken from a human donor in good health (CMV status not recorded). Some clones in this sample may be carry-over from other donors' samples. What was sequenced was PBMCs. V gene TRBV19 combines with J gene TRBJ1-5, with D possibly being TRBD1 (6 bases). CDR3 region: CASSTQGINQPQNF. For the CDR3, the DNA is TGTGCCAGTAGTACTCAGGGGATCAATCAGCCCCAGAATTTT.